This T cell receptor (beta chain) was identified during a study of blood T cell repertoires in COVID-19. Study information: The origin of the acute and convalescent COVID-19 samples was the United States, Italy and Spain. T cells, B-cell-depleted T cells, or PBMCs supplied cDNA or gDNA.

Trimming stripped 6 bases from V and 6 bases from J, with 21 bases between. Germline V gene lookup returns CDR1 MDHEN and CDR2 SYDVKM. The CDR3 loop spans 16 amino acids. This clone was observed a single time. Followed longitudinally, the Seattle patients had been enrolled during active infection. Sequenced by immunoSEQ multiplex PCR; TCRdb stores in-frame clones only, minus some. Of 200,000 or so clones in the sample, 80% to 90% were seen once. The chain uses TRBV28 and TRBJ1-5; D is unclear. The sequencing input was peripheral blood. The TCR was taken from a woman aged 80 or over with COVID-19, enrolled during active disease. The CDR3 region is CASSRVDRVRGQPQHF. CDR3 DNA sequence: TGTGCCAGCAGCCGGGTAGATAGGGTTCGGGGTCAGCCCCAGCATTTT.